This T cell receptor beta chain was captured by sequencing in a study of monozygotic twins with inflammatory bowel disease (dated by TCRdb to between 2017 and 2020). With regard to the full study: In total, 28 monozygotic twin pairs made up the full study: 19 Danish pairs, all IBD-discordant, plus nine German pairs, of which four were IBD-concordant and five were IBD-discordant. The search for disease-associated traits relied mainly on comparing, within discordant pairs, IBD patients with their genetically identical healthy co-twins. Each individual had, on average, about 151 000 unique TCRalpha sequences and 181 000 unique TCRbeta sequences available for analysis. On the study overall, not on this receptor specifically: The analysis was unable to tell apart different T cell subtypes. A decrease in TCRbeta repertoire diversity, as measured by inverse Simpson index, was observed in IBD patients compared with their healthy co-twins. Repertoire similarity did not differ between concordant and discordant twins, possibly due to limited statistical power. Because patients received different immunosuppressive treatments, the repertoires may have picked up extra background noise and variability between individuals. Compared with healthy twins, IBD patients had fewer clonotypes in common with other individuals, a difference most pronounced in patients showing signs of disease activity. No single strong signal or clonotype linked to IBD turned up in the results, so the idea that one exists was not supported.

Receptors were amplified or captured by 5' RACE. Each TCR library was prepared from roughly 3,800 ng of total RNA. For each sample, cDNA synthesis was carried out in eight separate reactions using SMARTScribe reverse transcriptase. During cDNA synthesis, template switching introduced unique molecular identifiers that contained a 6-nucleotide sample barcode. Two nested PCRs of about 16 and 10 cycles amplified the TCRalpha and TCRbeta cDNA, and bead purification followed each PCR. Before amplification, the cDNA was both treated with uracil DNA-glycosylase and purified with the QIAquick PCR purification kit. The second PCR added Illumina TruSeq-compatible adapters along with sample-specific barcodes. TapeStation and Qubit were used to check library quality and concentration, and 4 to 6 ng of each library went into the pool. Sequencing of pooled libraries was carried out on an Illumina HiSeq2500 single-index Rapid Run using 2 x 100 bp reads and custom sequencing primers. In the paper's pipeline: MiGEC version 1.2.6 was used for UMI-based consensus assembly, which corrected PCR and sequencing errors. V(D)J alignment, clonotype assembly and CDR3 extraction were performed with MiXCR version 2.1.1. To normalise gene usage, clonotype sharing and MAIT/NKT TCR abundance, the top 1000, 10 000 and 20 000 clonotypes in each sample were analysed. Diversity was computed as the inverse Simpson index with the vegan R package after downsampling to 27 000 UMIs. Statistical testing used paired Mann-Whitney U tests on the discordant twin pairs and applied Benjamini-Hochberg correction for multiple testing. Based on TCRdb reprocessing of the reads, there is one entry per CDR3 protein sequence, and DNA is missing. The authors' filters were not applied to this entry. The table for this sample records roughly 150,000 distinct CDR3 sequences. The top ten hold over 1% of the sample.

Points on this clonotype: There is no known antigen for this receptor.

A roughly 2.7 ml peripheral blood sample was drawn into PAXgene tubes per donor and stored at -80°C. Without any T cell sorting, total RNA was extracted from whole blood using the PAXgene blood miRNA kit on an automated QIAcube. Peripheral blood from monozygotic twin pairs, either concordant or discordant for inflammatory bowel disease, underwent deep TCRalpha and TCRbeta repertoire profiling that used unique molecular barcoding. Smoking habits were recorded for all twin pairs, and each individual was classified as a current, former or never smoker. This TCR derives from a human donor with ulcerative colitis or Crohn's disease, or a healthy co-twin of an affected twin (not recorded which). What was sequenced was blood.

The CDR3 protein sequence reads: CASTGIRSEFNYGYTF. Recombination linked TRBV6-1 to TRBJ1-2. The germline V gene gives CDR1 as MNHNS and CDR2 as SASEGT. Its CDR3 holds 16 amino acids, cysteine through phenylalanine. Only the protein sequence is given.